This T cell receptor beta chain was identified during a study of low-dose radiotherapy and immunotherapy resistance in tumors (dated by TCRdb to the early 2020s). Describing the broader study: Patients in Cohort 1 were given 0.5 Gy per fraction every 2 weeks, and the prescribed total PTV dose was 6.5 Gy. Eight patients were included in the translational analysis: three from the first dose cohort and the first five from the second dose cohort. The trial did not randomize participants into treatment groups. Patients in Cohort 2 were given 1 Gy per fraction every two weeks, for a total of 13 Gy across 26 weeks. Patients were given nivolumab as a 240 mg flat dose every two weeks and ipilimumab at 1 mg/kg every six weeks, with both drugs delivered intravenously. Cyclophosphamide 200 mg/m2 was administered intravenously every two weeks, one day before each radiation and immunotherapy administration. Aspirin 300 mg was taken orally once daily by patients for four cycles, starting on cycle 1 day 1.

Clipping removes 2 bases from V and 8 bases from J, with 11 as the unmatched junction base count. Reading the germline V gene gives CDR1 MNHNS and CDR2 SASEGT. The CDR3 sequence holds 16 residues, the cysteine and phenylalanine included. The only DNA kept is the CDR3, 48 bases in frame from the first base. The sample's time point label, in plain terms: before trial treatment. Donors were enrolled in RACIN, a single-arm phase I dose-escalation trial combining nivolumab, ipilimumab, aspirin, low-dose cyclophosphamide and low-dose radiotherapy. To be eligible, a patient needed to have an advanced solid tumor that was TIL-negative. In its sample, this clonotype was seen many times. Its antigen has not been determined. Base-call qualities are not available, and no considerably larger clone is one nucleotide away. This sample was sequenced with an Illumina HiSeq 2500. First-strand cDNA was synthesized using Superscript III and a set of TRAV- and TRBV-specific primers, so that both TCRalpha and TCRbeta chains were covered. A roughly 18-cycle PCR with Phusion amplified the TCRs, pairing a constant-region primer with the adapter that was attached to the V primers. The isolated mRNA was amplified using the MessageAmp II aRNA Amplification Kit, with in vitro transcription performed for about 16 hours at 37 degrees C. mRNA for TCR sequencing was isolated with the Dynabeads mRNA DIRECT Purification Kit. A second 25-cycle Phusion PCR added indexed Illumina adapters, and products were purified with AMPure XP beads. In the authors' own workflow: Custom Perl scripts pooled TCR sequences encoding the same protein, removed out-of-frame sequences and computed each clonotype's abundance. Any TCR sequence supported by only a single read was excluded from analysis. Repertoire metrics included Shannon entropy, Gini index, clonality, richness, and frequency of TCRs shared between repertoires. TCRdb redid the processing of the public reads, applying fastp at Q25 and MiXCR, and retained in-frame beta chains. Every distinct CDR3 protein forms one entry, paired with its most common genes and DNA. TCRdb's processing, not the authors' own work, is the source of the V and J calls. The sample records some 57,000 distinct CDR3 sequences, under 30% of which are singletons. Together, the top ten hold 5.7% of the sample.

The sequence derives from a male donor with prostate cancer. The chain was built from TRBV6-1 and TRBJ2-1; the central 8 bases match TRBD2. Material: PBMCs, obtained before treatment. The nucleotides are TGTGCCAGCAGTGAATTGGTCGGGGGGGCATCCTATGAGCAGTTCTTC. Protein translation: CASSELVGGASYEQFF.